A single sample is the source of the 13 T cell receptor beta chains below, sequenced in a study of blood T cell repertoires in COVID-19. The repertoire was sequenced with immunoSEQ multiplex PCR; TCRdb's copy has only in-frame clones and lacks some. The table records about 49,000 clones, 81% of them present only once. The sequencing input was peripheral blood. The receptors were sampled from a woman of 80 years or more with COVID-19, enrolled during active disease.

This rearrangement joins TRBV3-1 (or the pseudogene TRBV3-2) to TRBJ2-1; the match to TRBD1 covers 10 bases. The CDR3 contains 17 residues. Germline lookup yields CDR1 LGHDT and CDR2 YNNKEL (reference sequence). Losses at the gene ends were 5 bases for V and 9 bases for J; bases not matched to a gene: 16. The CDR3 DNA reads TGTGCCAGCAGCAGTAAAGGGCGGGACAGGGGAGCGGGTGAGCAGTTCTTC. This codes for CASSSKGRDRGAGEQFF.

This clone was detected once. This chain links TRBV21-1 with TRBJ2-7; the D call of TRBD1 is as the table states it, not checked on the DNA. TRBV21-1 is shown as a pseudogene. This CDR3 is 16 amino acids long. The CDR3 protein is CASSNLGQGSSYEQYF. DNA for the CDR3: TGTGCCAGCAGCAACTTGGGACAGGGGAGCTCCTACGAGCAGTACTTC.

CDR3 coding DNA: TGTGCCAGCAGTTTACGACTAGCGGGAGTGACTGAGCAGTTCTTC. It is translated as CASSLRLAGVTEQFF. The chain combines TRBV27 with TRBJ2-1, with 12 bases that match TRBD2. This CDR3 has 15 residues. The germline CDR1 and CDR2 sequences are MNHEY and SMNVEV (reference sequence). The trim removed 2 bases at V and 9 bases at J, leaving 5 bases unmatched.

The table lists this clone with a count of one. The chain recombines TRBV9 with TRBJ1-2; 7 bases line up with TRBD1. CDR1 is SGDLS, CDR2 YYNGEE, per germline. J lost 2 bases, V lost 4 bases, and 8 bases had no gene match. CDR3 size: 15 residues. The CDR3 DNA reads TGTGCCAGCAGCCCCCGGGACAGTCTAAACTATGGCTACACCTTC. It specifies CASSPRDSLNYGYTF.

The chain joins TRBV10-1 to TRBJ1-5; D may be TRBD1 (6 bases). The CDR3 contains 13 residues. Germline V gene lookup returns CDR1 WNHNN and CDR2 SYGVQD (reference sequence). Trimming cost V 8 bases and J 11 bases, with 19 bases left between them. The DNA for the CDR3 is TGCGCCAGCCTCGGGACACTCGGTTGGGCCCAGCATTTT. This translates into CASLGTLGWAQHF.

The J gene is TRBJ2-7, the V gene TRBV11-2; TRBD2 matches 8 bases. The V segment lost 6 bases and the J segment 6 bases; nucleotides outside the gene matches: 22. This CDR3 has 18 residues. Germline CDR1 is SGHAT and CDR2 is FQNNGV. The CDR3 sequence is CASSPLSAGGPSTGEQYF. The CDR3 DNA sequence: TGTGCCAGCAGTCCCTTGTCGGCGGGAGGACCATCAACCGGCGAGCAGTACTTC.

The chain links TRBV27 to TRBJ2-2, with TRBD1 as a possible D gene (6 bases). The CDR3 covers 16 residues. V lost 6 bases and J 0 bases, leaving 14 bases between the germline ends. The germline CDR1 and CDR2 sequences are MNHEY and SMNVEV (reference sequence). The CDR3 region has the DNA TGTGCCAGCAGCGTCAGGGGTTCCGCGAACACCGGGGAGCTGTTTTTT. It specifies CASSVRGSANTGELFF.

This sequence joins TRBV7-3 and TRBJ2-1; 7 bases fit TRBD2. Germline CDR1 and CDR2: SGHTA and FQGTGA. After removal of 4 bases from V and 7 bases from J, the junction contained 10 bases not matched to a gene. The CDR3 consists of 15 residues. The CDR3 protein is CASSSTAGSGNEQFF. Written as DNA, the CDR3 is TGTGCCAGCAGCTCAACAGCGGGGTCCGGAAATGAGCAGTTCTTC.

The genes are TRBV11-3 and TRBJ2-5; TRBD1 is a possible D gene (5 bases). The germline V gene encodes CDR1 SGHNT and CDR2 YENEEA. The V gene lost 5 bases and the J gene lost 1 base, with 11 bases spanning the gap. The CDR3 runs 14 residues. For the CDR3, the DNA is TGTGCCAGCAGCCGAGGACAACCCCAAGAGACCCAGTACTTC. It translates to CASSRGQPQETQYF.

The V gene is TRBV29-1, the J gene TRBJ2-3; TRBD1 agrees at 11 bases. Germline CDR1 SQVTM, CDR2 ANQGSEA. V lost 5 bases and J lost 4; bases outside the gene matches: 2. This CDR3 is built from 13 residues. CDR3 coding DNA: TGCAGCGTTCGGACAGGGGGCCCAGATACGCAGTATTTT. It is translated as CSVRTGGPDTQYF.

V and J are TRBV7-8 and TRBJ2-4; 8 bases line up with TRBD2. Germline V CDR1 and CDR2: SGHVS, FQNEAQ. The length of the CDR3 is 15 residues. The J segment lost 7 bases and the V segment lost 5 bases, leaving 10 bases of the junction unmatched. The CDR3 sequence is CASSLLLSGINIQYF. The CDR3 nucleotides are TGTGCCAGCAGCCTCCTCCTTAGCGGGATTAACATTCAGTACTTC.

The count of this clone is one. The genes are TRBV18 and TRBJ2-1, with 8 positions matching TRBD1. The CDR3 is 12 amino acids. In germline, CDR1 is KGHSH, CDR2 LQKENI. Germline trimming cut 6 bases from V and 7 bases from J; bases unmatched to any gene: 2. CDR3 amino acids: CASSYRGNEQFF. The CDR3 nucleotides are TGTGCCAGCTCGTACAGGGGGAATGAGCAGTTCTTC.

This clone appeared a single time. The genes are TRBV7-2 and TRBJ1-1; D is possibly TRBD1 (6 bases). CDR3 size: 13 residues. V shed 4 bases and J shed 3 bases, with 9 bases lying between them. Germline CDR1 is SGHTA and CDR2 is FQGNSA. CDR3 amino acids: CASSSGQYTEAFF. The CDR3 coding sequence is TGTGCCAGCAGCTCAGGACAGTACACTGAAGCTTTCTTT.